This T cell receptor (beta chain) was sequenced in a study of blood T cell repertoires in COVID-19. TCRdb's table, derived via immunoSEQ multiplex PCR, lists solely in-frame clones and lacks some. This repertoire shows tens of thousands of clones, approximately 89% found once; its top ten account for about 5%. The sequence was collected from a man aged 45 to 65 with active or convalescent COVID-19. The sequenced sample consisted of peripheral blood.

CDR3 sequence (DNA): TGTGCCAGCAGTTTAAAGCTTAGCAATCAGCCCCAGCATTTT. Amino acids: CASSLKLSNQPQHF. The V gene is TRBV28, the J gene TRBJ1-5; D unresolved. This CDR3 comprises 14 residues. Germline assignment: CDR1 MDHEN and CDR2 SYDVKM. V lost 2 bases, J lost 0 bases, and 5 bases lay in between. Full variable domain (rest looked up from reference TRBV28 and TRBJ1-5): DVKVTQSSRYLVKRTGEKVFLECVQDMDHENMFWYRQDPGLGLRLIYFSYDVKMKEKGDIPEGYSVSREKKERFSLILESASTNQTSMYLCASSLKLSNQPQHFGDGTRLSIL.